This T cell receptor (beta chain) was retrieved from a study of blood T cell repertoires in COVID-19. In the study overall: From the United States, Italy and Spain came samples of acute and convalescent COVID-19. Nucleic acid was either cDNA or gDNA, and it came from T cells, B-cell-depleted T cells, or PBMCs.

The CDR3 is 13 amino acids. The germline V and J ends were trimmed by 4 bases and 1 base, with 9 bases remaining between them. The germline CDR1 and CDR2 sequences are SGHRS and YFSETQ. As handled by the study authors: Estimates of nucleated cell counts were drawn from the amplification of reference gene primers. Repertoires were generated with immunoSEQ multiplex PCR, while TCRdb's copy carries only in-frame clones and drops some. Clone size and the V and J calls come from that table; the DNA yielded D and trimming. Here the sample spans 110,000 to 150,000 clones, around 82% being singletons. Sequencing was performed on peripheral blood. The V call is TRBV5-1, the J call TRBJ2-7; D remains unclear. The sequence was obtained from a woman aged 45-65 years with acute or convalescent COVID-19. This chain's CDR3 is CASSLSFSYEQYF. As DNA, the CDR3 is TGCGCCAGCAGCCTGAGTTTTTCCTACGAGCAGTACTTC.